Below, one TCR beta chain is given with its context. Antigen specificity is unknown. After removal of 0 bases from V and 4 bases from J, the junction contained 9 bases not matched to a gene. The CDR3 covers 17 residues. Germline CDR1 MNHEY, CDR2 SVGAGI. Any patient presenting with uncontrolled infection, other autoimmune disease, pregnancy or lactation was left out. On the basis of clinical symptoms, serum thyroxine and TRAb, thyroid ultrasound and orbital computed tomography, diagnoses were made. The data stem from a study of T cells in Graves' hyperthyroidism and ophthalmopathy. Study-wide context: Pretreatment peripheral blood was obtained at initial diagnosis. Study outcomes and limitations: Most clonotypes that expanded in the thyroid above 0.001 also showed up in blood.

Researchers amplified the TCR beta CDR3 regions from RNA transcripts. HTBI primers drove first-round RT-PCR of the TCR CDR3. TCRdb ran MiXCR on the multiplex PCR reads and lists one entry per CDR3 protein. This repertoire shows about 530,000 distinct CDR3 sequences, approximately 17% found once; its top ten account for approximately 18%. The sequence was collected from a woman aged 18-29 years with Graves' ophthalmopathy. The sequenced material came from blood. The V call is TRBV6-5, the J call TRBJ1-1; 9 bases line up with TRBD1. CDR3 residues: CASSYSTGTGSATEAFF. CDR3 DNA: TGTGCCAGCAGTTACTCTACCGGGACAGGGTCTGCCACTGAAGCTTTCTTT.